The next 17 T cell receptor beta chains were all read from a single sample in a study of T cells in Graves' hyperthyroidism and ophthalmopathy. TCR beta CDR3 regions were amplified from RNA transcripts. Initially, a first-round RT-PCR of the TCR CDR3 employed the HTBI primer set. Using its own MiXCR run on the multiplex PCR reads, TCRdb lists one record per CDR3 protein. The data show about 600,000 distinct CDR3 sequences, more than 15% seen once. Input material: blood. These TCRs come from a woman in her thirties or forties with Graves' ophthalmopathy.

The chain uses TRBV7-9 and TRBJ2-2; 12 bases agree with TRBD2. Germline trimming cut 4 bases from V and 1 base from J; bases unmatched to any gene: 4. This CDR3 comprises 17 residues. Germline V gives CDR1 SEHNR, CDR2 FQNEAQ (reference sequence). CDR3 residues: CASSSRGLAGNTGELFF. The CDR3 nucleotides read TGTGCCAGCAGCTCCCGGGGACTAGCGGGGAACACCGGGGAGCTGTTTTTT.

Note on this clonotype: The germline gene is not matched at one end of the junction; a read error may be the cause. V is TRBV5-1 and J is TRBJ2-1; D possibly corresponds to TRBD1 (6 bases). The germline CDR1 and CDR2 sequences are SGHRS and YFSETQ. The CDR3 spans 16 residues. The CDR3 DNA reads as TGTGCCAGCAGCCGCCCTACAGGGAGAACCTACAATGAGCAGTTCTTC. Translating it yields CASSRPTGRTYNEQFF. The full variable domain, its missing parts supplied by reference TRBV5-1 and TRBJ2-1, is KAGVTQTPRYLIKTRGQQVTLSCSPISGHRSVSWYQQTPGQGLQFLFEYFSETQRNKGNFPGRFSGRQFSNSRSEMNVSTLELGDSALYLCASSRPTGRTYNEQFFGPGTRLTVL.

In its sample, this clonotype was seen many times. This chain uses TRBV28 with TRBJ2-1; TRBD2 is a possible D gene (7 bases). V gave up 5 bases and J gave up 3 bases, with 20 bases separating them. CDR3 size: 17 residues. The germline gives CDR1 MDHEN, CDR2 SYDVKM. The CDR3 DNA sequence: TGTGCCAGCAGTGAGGGGGGGGCTAGCGGATACTACAATGAGCAGTTCTTC. Encoded protein: CASSEGGASGYYNEQFF.

There are a few counts of this clonotype. The chain employs TRBV6-2 or TRBV6-3 and TRBJ2-2; 7 positions match TRBD2. The CDR3 is 17 residues long. The V segment lost 2 bases and the J segment 1 base; nucleotides outside the gene matches: 7. Germline CDR1 and CDR2: MNHEY and SVGEGT. For the CDR3, the DNA is TGTGCCAGCAGTTACGTTGCCGCGGGGGTGAACACCGGGGAGCTGTTTTTT. Protein product: CASSYVAAGVNTGELFF.

This clonotype has more than one count but fewer than ten. The rearrangement links TRBV11-2 to TRBJ2-1; no reliable D call. CDR1 and CDR2 (germline): SGHAT, FQNNGV. This CDR3 is 15 amino acids long. V was cut by 3 bases and J by 4 bases, with 13 bases left in between. The CDR3, as DNA: TGTGCCAGCAGCTTTGGCCCTAGTTTGTACAATGAGCAGTTCTTC. Amino acids: CASSFGPSLYNEQFF.

The gene calls are TRBV3-1 and TRBJ2-5; D is uncertain. Germline V CDR1 and CDR2: LGHDT, YNNKEL (reference sequence). The CDR3 spans 15 residues. The ends were cut back, 4 bases at V and 5 bases at J, with 17 bases in the middle. The CDR3 reads CASSPKTVSVETQYF. The CDR3 DNA follows: TGTGCCAGCAGCCCTAAGACGGTCAGCGTCGAGACCCAGTACTTC.

This clonotype has just a few counts. This chain uses TRBV18 with TRBJ2-7; D gene unclear. The CDR3 extends over 14 amino acids. Between the trimmed V and J ends, which lost 5 bases and 6 bases, there was a span of 17 bases. Germline V gives CDR1 KGHSH, CDR2 LQKENI. This CDR3 reads CASSASVEVGEQYF. Written as DNA, the CDR3 is TGTGCCAGCTCAGCCTCGGTCGAGGTGGGCGAGCAGTACTTC.

This clonotype was recorded at least ten times. V and J are TRBV28 and TRBJ2-1; the D gene is possibly TRBD1 (5 bases). This CDR3 comprises 12 residues. V was cut by 4 bases and J by 9 bases, with 10 bases left in between. CDR1 and CDR2 from the germline V gene are MDHEN and SYDVKM. The CDR3 sequence: CASSYRPAEQFF. As DNA, the CDR3 is TGTGCCAGCAGTTACAGGCCCGCTGAGCAGTTCTTC.

This chain joins TRBV18 and TRBJ2-2; weak D call: TRBD2 (5 bases). The CDR3 runs to 17 residues. The germline V gene encodes CDR1 KGHSH and CDR2 LQKENI. With 3 bases removed from V and 1 base from J, the gap between germline ends came to 15 bases. In DNA, the CDR3 is TGTGCCAGCTCACCGCTCCTCGGAGGAAGGAACACCGGGGAGCTGTTTTTT. Amino acids: CASSPLLGGRNTGELFF.

As for this clonotype: A much bigger clone sits one base away, suggesting this may be a read error. This rearrangement joins TRBV2 to TRBJ2-3; TRBD2 matches 14 bases. Germline assignment: CDR1 SNHLY and CDR2 FYNNEI. The CDR3 extends over 16 amino acids. CDR3 loop: CTSRGLAGVVTDTQYF. CDR3 DNA: TGTACCAGCAGGGGACTAGCGGGAGTAGTCACAGATACGCAGTATTTT.

In this sample, this clonotype turned up many times. V gene TRBV30 combines with J gene TRBJ1-1; D uncertain. The CDR3 runs to 13 residues. V lost 0 bases and J lost 1, with 6 bases in between. CDR1 and CDR2 (germline): GTSNPN, SVGIG (reference sequence). The CDR3 sequence: CAWSVAKNTEAFF. The DNA of the CDR3 is TGTGCCTGGAGTGTCGCCAAGAACACTGAAGCTTTCTTT.

The V call is TRBV12-3 or TRBV12-4, the J call TRBJ2-5; TRBD1 matches at 9 bases. The ends lost 6 bases at V and 2 bases at J; junction bases unmatched: 4. CDR3 length: 14 amino acids. CDR3 DNA: TGTGCCAGCAGCACGGGACAGGGTCAAGAGACCCAGTACTTC. Encoded protein: CASSTGQGQETQYF.

This clonotype has ten or more counts. The DNA for the CDR3 is TGTGCCAGCAGCTTTGGAGGACAGGGCACCTTCGGGCAGTACTTC. Amino acid sequence: CASSFGGQGTFGQYF. The chain joins TRBV11-2 to TRBJ2-7; 8 bases match TRBD1. V was clipped by 3 bases and J by 9 bases; unmatched bases: 13. The CDR3 has 15 amino acids. Germline V gene data show CDR1 as SGHAT and CDR2 as FQNNGV.

In its sample, this clonotype was seen a few times. The chain recombines TRBV5-6 with TRBJ2-5; tentatively, D is TRBD1 (6 bases). This CDR3 region has 14 residues. V was trimmed by 0 bases and J by 7 bases, leaving 13 bases between them. Per germline, CDR1 SGHDT and CDR2 YYEEEE. The CDR3 loop reads CASSLVVTGGTQYF. In DNA form, the CDR3 reads TGTGCCAGCAGCTTGGTGGTGACAGGCGGGACCCAGTACTTC.

V gene TRBV15 combines with J gene TRBJ1-2, with TRBD1 as a possible D gene (5 bases). CDR1 is LNHNV, CDR2 YYDKDF, per germline (reference sequence). The CDR3 is 14 residues long. The germline V and J ends were trimmed by 1 base and 7 bases, with 13 bases remaining between them. The CDR3 DNA reads TGTGCCACCAGCAGAGCTTCTGGGGACGGTGGCTACACCTTC. It is translated as CATSRASGDGGYTF.

Ten or more counts support this clonotype. The chain uses TRBV28 and TRBJ2-1; D is uncertain. Germline CDR1 and CDR2: MDHEN and SYDVKM. CDR3 length equals 11 residues. Trimming stripped 6 bases from V and 10 bases from J, with 10 bases between. This chain's CDR3 is CASSFAREQFF. The CDR3 nucleotides read TGTGCCAGCAGCTTCGCGCGAGAGCAGTTCTTC.

In this sample, this clonotype turned up many times. The CDR3 spells CSAFSGTANTEAFF. In DNA, the CDR3 is TGCAGTGCCTTTAGCGGGACAGCGAACACTGAAGCTTTCTTT. V and J are TRBV20-1 and TRBJ1-1; 7 bases align to TRBD1. CDR3 length equals 14 residues. The V gene end was trimmed by 6 bases and the J gene end by 1 base; junction bases not matched to a gene: 8. Germline CDR1 DFQATT, CDR2 SNEGSKA (reference sequence).